Presented here are 31 T cell receptor beta chains from one specimen sequenced in a study of blood T cell repertoires in COVID-19. Assay used: immunoSEQ multiplex PCR; TCRdb lists only in-frame clones, some missing. This table holds 95,000 to 150,000 clones, 65% to 85% found once. Sequenced: PBMCs or T cells enriched from blood (not recorded which). The receptors were sampled from a young woman who had recovered from COVID-19.

The chain carries TRBV6-6 and TRBJ1-5; tentative D call: TRBD1 (5 bases). CDR1 and CDR2 (germline): MNHNY, SVGAGI (reference sequence). V shed 6 bases and J shed 0 bases, with 27 bases lying between them. The CDR3 sequence is 20 residues long. The CDR3 region is CASSPGGWGAPADSNQPQHF. The CDR3, as DNA: TGTGCCAGCAGCCCCGGGGGGTGGGGCGCGCCGGCAGATAGCAATCAGCCCCAGCATTTT.

This chain joins TRBV2 and TRBJ1-5; tentative D call: TRBD1 (5 bases). The CDR3 consists of 15 residues. Germline loops: CDR1 SNHLY, CDR2 FYNNEI. V was cut by 2 bases and J by 4 bases, with 12 bases left in between. The CDR3 DNA is TGTGCCAGCAGTGAAAGACTTAGGGGAAATCAGCCCCAGCATTTT. Translating it yields CASSERLRGNQPQHF.

This clone was detected once. The chain carries TRBV18 and TRBJ1-1; D is unclear. This CDR3 region has 14 residues. V dropped 6 bases and J dropped 0 bases, with 11 bases sitting between them. CDR1 KGHSH and CDR2 LQKENI come from the germline V gene. CDR3 protein: CASSREILNTEAFF. CDR3 DNA: TGTGCCAGCTCCCGGGAAATTTTGAACACTGAAGCTTTCTTT. Full variable domain (remainder filled in from reference TRBV18 and TRBJ1-1): NAGVMQNPRHLVRRRGQEARLRCSPMKGHSHVYWYRQLPEEGLKFMVYLQKENIIDESGMPKERFSAEFPKEGPSILRIQQVVRGDSAAYFCASSREILNTEAFFGQGTRLTVV.

V and J are TRBV5-1 and TRBJ1-3; D not certain. CDR3 length: 16 residues. V gave up 2 bases and J gave up 0 bases, with 12 bases separating them. CDR1 SGHRS and CDR2 YFSETQ come from the germline V gene. CDR3 loop: CASSFGPGISGNTIYF. DNA for the CDR3: TGCGCCAGCAGCTTCGGTCCCGGGATCTCTGGAAACACCATATATTTT.

This chain joins TRBV15 and TRBJ1-2; 9 bases fit TRBD1. With V trimmed by 0 bases and J by 7 bases, 6 bases remained unmatched. CDR1 LNHNV and CDR2 YYDKDF come from the germline V gene (reference sequence). The CDR3 has 15 residues. The CDR3 region is CATSRDRNRGLGYTF. The CDR3 DNA sequence: TGTGCCACCAGCAGAGATCGTAACAGGGGGCTTGGCTACACCTTC.

A few counts support this clone. DNA for the CDR3: TGCGCCAGCAGCATCGACAGCCGTCTAGGTTCACCCCTCCACTTT. Protein product: CASSIDSRLGSPLHF. The genes are TRBV5-1 and TRBJ1-6, with TRBD1 as a possible D gene (5 bases). Germline-derived CDR1 and CDR2 are SGHRS and YFSETQ. With 4 bases removed from V and 9 bases from J, the gap between germline ends came to 17 bases. CDR3 length: 15 residues.

The chain couples TRBV20-1 to TRBJ1-1, with D unclear. Trimming left V 3 bases short and J 0 bases short, with 8 bases between. Germline loops: CDR1 DFQATT, CDR2 SNEGSKA (reference sequence). The CDR3 extends over 13 amino acids. The CDR3 DNA sequence: TGCAGTGCTAGTGTACGGTTGAACACTGAAGCTTTCTTT. This translates into CSASVRLNTEAFF.

This sequence joins TRBV6-5 and TRBJ1-6; no definite D call. The CDR3 runs 14 residues. Germline CDR1 MNHEY, CDR2 SVGAGI. Trimming shortened V by 5 bases and J by 10 bases, and 15 bases separated the two germline ends. CDR3 protein: CASSTRGERSPLHF. The CDR3 coding sequence is TGTGCCAGCAGTACCCGGGGAGAGCGATCACCCCTCCACTTT.

This clone was seen once. The chain combines TRBV7-2 with TRBJ2-2; TRBD2 agrees at 7 bases. Germline loops: CDR1 SGHTA, CDR2 FQGNSA. Losses at the gene ends were 5 bases for V and 3 bases for J; bases not matched to a gene: 3. The CDR3 has 14 residues. This CDR3 reads CASSGGRDTGELFF. The CDR3 DNA reads as TGTGCCAGCAGCGGCGGGAGAGACACCGGGGAGCTGTTTTTT.

The chain has TRBV12-3 or TRBV12-4 and TRBJ2-1, with 7 bases aligning to TRBD1. There are 12 residues in the CDR3. V was clipped by 4 bases and J by 8 bases; unmatched bases: 2. For the CDR3, the DNA is TGTGCCAGCAGTTCGACAGGGTATGAGCAGTTCTTC. Protein sequence: CASSSTGYEQFF.

The DNA for the CDR3 is TGTGCCAGCAGTCCACGCCGACAGGGGGCTAATCAGCCCCAGCATTTT. It is translated as CASSPRRQGANQPQHF. The chain carries TRBV27 and TRBJ1-5; TRBD1 agrees at 10 bases. Germline assignment: CDR1 MNHEY and CDR2 SMNVEV (reference sequence). The trim removed 5 bases at V and 4 bases at J, leaving 8 bases unmatched. The CDR3 loop spans 16 amino acids.

The chain couples TRBV12-3 or TRBV12-4 to TRBJ2-7; 9 bases fit TRBD2. The length of the CDR3 is 13 residues. V lost 3 bases and J lost 3; bases outside the gene matches: 0. CDR3 loop: CASSLTSGYEQYF. CDR3 coding DNA: TGTGCCAGCAGTTTGACTAGCGGCTACGAGCAGTACTTC.

This clone is medium-sized within its sample. The gene calls are TRBV7-6 and TRBJ2-7; maybe TRBD2 (5 bases). Germline CDR1 SGHVS, CDR2 FNYEAQ. Trimming pared 1 base from V and 0 bases from J, leaving 16 bases between. The CDR3 consists of 17 residues. The DNA for the CDR3 is TGTGCCAGCAGCTTAGAGCGGCGAGTGACACCCTCCTACGAGCAGTACTTC. It translates to CASSLERRVTPSYEQYF.

This chain uses TRBV5-4 with TRBJ2-1; 9 positions match TRBD2. Germline V gene sequence: CDR1 SGHNT, CDR2 YYREEE (reference sequence). This CDR3 is built from 15 residues. Germline trimming cut 4 bases from V and 8 bases from J; bases unmatched to any gene: 10. CDR3 DNA sequence: TGTGCCAGCAGCCGGCCTAGCGGGGTAGGGGATGAGCAGTTCTTC. It codes for CASSRPSGVGDEQFF.

The CDR3 is CASSSLRSLAGSGYEQYF. In DNA, the CDR3 is TGTGCCAGCAGCTCTCTTAGGTCGCTAGCGGGAAGCGGCTACGAGCAGTACTTC. The chain has TRBV11-2 and TRBJ2-7; 9 positions agree with TRBD2. Trimming removed 4 bases from V and 3 bases from J; junction bases left unmatched: 16. The germline V gene has CDR1 SGHAT and CDR2 FQNNGV. CDR3 length: 18 residues.

The chain is built from TRBV7-9 and TRBJ1-1; 8 nucleotides align to TRBD1. Germline values: CDR1 SEHNR, CDR2 FQNEAQ (reference sequence). With V trimmed by 5 bases and J by 5 bases, 4 bases remained unmatched. CDR3 length: 13 amino acids. The CDR3 protein is CASSATGGTEAFF. The DNA for the CDR3 is TGTGCCAGCAGCGCAACAGGGGGGACTGAAGCTTTCTTT.

This sequence joins TRBV30 and TRBJ2-1; 7 positions agree with TRBD2. CDR1 and CDR2 (germline): GTSNPN, SVGIG (reference sequence). J gave up 7 bases and V 0 bases, and 9 bases lay outside the gene matches. CDR3 length: 15 residues. The chain's CDR3 is CAWSVVAGVGNEQFF. In DNA form, the CDR3 reads TGTGCCTGGAGTGTCGTCGCGGGAGTGGGTAATGAGCAGTTCTTC.

J is TRBJ2-1 and V is TRBV4-3; weak D call: TRBD2 (5 bases). CDR1 and CDR2 from the germline V gene are LGHNA and YSLEER. The CDR3 covers 18 residues. V was cut by 3 bases and J by 6 bases, with 24 bases left in between. This chain's CDR3 is CASSHDGLVRPRGNEQFF. The CDR3 DNA is TGCGCCAGCAGCCATGACGGACTTGTCCGCCCTCGAGGCAATGAGCAGTTCTTC.

V gene TRBV11-2 combines with J gene TRBJ2-7, with TRBD2 matching over 11 bases. The V and J ends lost 5 bases and 4 bases, in that order; junction bases with no gene match: 10. Germline lookup yields CDR1 SGHAT and CDR2 FQNNGV. CDR3 length: 16 amino acids. CDR3 region: CASSRSGTSGYYEQYF. The CDR3 DNA sequence: TGTGCCAGCAGCCGGAGCGGGACTAGCGGATATTACGAGCAGTACTTC.

For the CDR3, the DNA is TGTGCCAGCAGCCCTTGGACAGGGTGGACGCAGTACTTC. This codes for CASSPWTGWTQYF. V gene TRBV16 combines with J gene TRBJ2-4; 8 nucleotides line up with TRBD1. The ends lost 4 bases at V and 13 bases at J; junction bases unmatched: 9. The CDR3 has 13 residues. Germline CDR1 is KGHSY and CDR2 is FQNENV.

A remark on this clone: Within the sample, other DNA sequences also encode this same CDR3. The J gene is TRBJ1-1, the V gene TRBV29-1, with 9 bases that match TRBD1. This CDR3 contains 13 residues. The germline gives CDR1 SQVTM, CDR2 ANQGSEA. The junction had 2 bases not matched to a gene; V was cut back by 6 bases and J by 0 bases. The CDR3 reads CSVRTGVNTEAFF. CDR3 nucleotide sequence: TGCAGCGTCAGGACAGGGGTGAACACTGAAGCTTTCTTT.

The CDR3 loop reads CASSPPGAGRPQHF. CDR3 bases: TGTGCCAGCTCACCACCGGGAGCCGGCCGGCCCCAGCATTTT. The rearrangement uses TRBV18 and TRBJ1-5, with no clear D. The CDR3 length is 14 residues. The germline V gene encodes CDR1 KGHSH and CDR2 LQKENI. The V end lost 0 bases, the J end lost 9 bases, and 12 bases lay between the germline ends. Looking up the rest from reference TRBV18 and TRBJ1-5 gives the full variable domain: NAGVMQNPRHLVRRRGQEARLRCSPMKGHSHVYWYRQLPEEGLKFMVYLQKENIIDESGMPKERFSAEFPKEGPSILRIQQVVRGDSAAYFCASSPPGAGRPQHFGDGTRLSIL.

This clone has just a few counts. The CDR3 region is CASSLRTGFGQKQFF. The CDR3 nucleotides are TGTGCCAGCAGTCTTCGGACAGGGTTCGGCCAGAAGCAGTTCTTC. This sequence joins TRBV6-5 and TRBJ2-1; TRBD1 agrees at 8 bases. CDR1 is MNHEY, CDR2 SVGAGI, per germline. The CDR3 spans 15 residues. The trim removed 5 bases at V and 11 bases at J, leaving 14 bases unmatched.

The CDR3 DNA reads TGTGCCAGCAGAAGGCGGCAGGGGAAGGACGAGCAGTACTTC. Translated: CASRRRQGKDEQYF. V and J are TRBV5-6 and TRBJ2-7, with D possibly matching TRBD1 (6 bases). The CDR3 contains 14 residues. V lost 5 bases to trimming and J lost 5 bases, with 17 bases between them. Germline CDR1 and CDR2: SGHDT and YYEEEE. Full variable domain (remainder filled in from reference TRBV5-6 and TRBJ2-7): DAGVTQSPTHLIKTRGQQVTLRCSPKSGHDTVSWYQQALGQGPQFIFQYYEEEERQRGNFPDRFSGHQFPNYSSELNVNALLLGDSALYLCASRRRQGKDEQYFGPGTRLTVT.

The gene calls are TRBV11-2 and TRBJ2-7, with 9 bases identical to TRBD1. V gave up 1 base and J gave up 3 bases; unmatched junction bases: 4. Germline CDR1 SGHAT, CDR2 FQNNGV. The CDR3 runs 15 residues. For the CDR3, the DNA is TGTGCCAGCAGCTTAGCTGGGACAGGGTTCTACGAGCAGTACTTC. This gives the protein CASSLAGTGFYEQYF.

The CDR3, as DNA: TGTGCCAGCAGCTTAGGACTAGCGGGAGGGCCTCGGGACGAGCAGTACTTC. It yields the protein CASSLGLAGGPRDEQYF. V is TRBV7-9 and J is TRBJ2-7; 14 nucleotides match TRBD2. Germline V gene sequence: CDR1 SEHNR, CDR2 FQNEAQ (reference sequence). The CDR3 is made up of 17 amino acids. V shed 1 base and J 5 bases; nucleotides not matched to a gene: 7.

The chain employs TRBV4-2 and TRBJ2-3, with TRBD1 as a possible D gene (7 bases). The CDR3 has 15 residues. The germline gives CDR1 LGHNA, CDR2 YNFKEQ. V was trimmed by 1 base and J by 3 bases, leaving 11 bases between them. CDR3 nucleotides: TGTGCCAGCAGCCAAGTCGCAGGGGGGACAGATACGCAGTATTTT. Translation: CASSQVAGGTDTQYF.

This chain links TRBV5-4 with TRBJ1-3; no definite D call. The CDR3 is 14 amino acids. Per germline, CDR1 SGHNT and CDR2 YYREEE (reference sequence). Trimming cost V 3 bases and J 2 bases, with 9 bases left between them. This CDR3 is CASSSRLAGNTIYF. CDR3 DNA: TGTGCCAGCAGCTCGCGGCTGGCTGGAAACACCATATATTTT.

The rearrangement joins TRBV3-1 (or the pseudogene TRBV3-2) to TRBJ2-7; unclear D gene. Germline CDR1 is LGHDT and CDR2 is YNNKEL (reference sequence). The CDR3 length is 12 residues. Trimming stripped 8 bases from V and 2 bases from J, with 10 bases between. CDR3 bases: TGTGCCAGCGAGTCCACTACCTACGAGCAGTACTTC. Translation gives CASESTTYEQYF.

In its sample, this clone was seen once. This sequence joins TRBV10-2 and TRBJ2-5; 9 bases are a match to TRBD2. The germline V gene has CDR1 WSHSY and CDR2 SAAADI. The CDR3 covers 13 residues. V lost 6 bases and J lost 6; bases outside the gene matches: 5. The CDR3, as DNA: TGCGCCAGCAGACTGACTAGCGGCCAGACCCAGTACTTC. Its translation is CASRLTSGQTQYF.

This clone was counted between two and nine times. The V and J genes are TRBV11-2 and TRBJ2-2; the D is unclear. The CDR3 consists of 19 residues. From germline, CDR1 is SGHAT and CDR2 FQNNGV. V shed 1 base and J shed 3 bases, with 21 bases lying between them. CDR3 nucleotides: TGTGCCAGCAGCTTAGTGAACCAACTCTCCGCAAGATACACCGGGGAGCTGTTTTTT. Translation: CASSLVNQLSARYTGELFF.